This T cell receptor (beta chain) stems from a study of blood T cell repertoires in COVID-19. The CDR3 is 15 amino acids. V lost 0 bases and J lost 4, with 12 bases in between. In germline, CDR1 is SGHKS, CDR2 YYEKEE (reference sequence). Seattle's enrolled individuals joined amid active infection and were then monitored longitudinally. Assay used: immunoSEQ multiplex PCR; TCRdb lists only in-frame clones, some missing. The sample lists about 350,000 clones, roughly nine tenths occurring once. The chain couples TRBV5-5 to TRBJ2-3; D is uncertain. The sequenced material came from peripheral blood. The origin of this receptor is a woman aged 55 to 70 with COVID-19, enrolled during active disease. The CDR3 here is CASSLAGSSPDTQYF. The CDR3 nucleotides read TGTGCCAGCAGCTTGGCCGGGTCGAGCCCAGATACGCAGTATTTT.